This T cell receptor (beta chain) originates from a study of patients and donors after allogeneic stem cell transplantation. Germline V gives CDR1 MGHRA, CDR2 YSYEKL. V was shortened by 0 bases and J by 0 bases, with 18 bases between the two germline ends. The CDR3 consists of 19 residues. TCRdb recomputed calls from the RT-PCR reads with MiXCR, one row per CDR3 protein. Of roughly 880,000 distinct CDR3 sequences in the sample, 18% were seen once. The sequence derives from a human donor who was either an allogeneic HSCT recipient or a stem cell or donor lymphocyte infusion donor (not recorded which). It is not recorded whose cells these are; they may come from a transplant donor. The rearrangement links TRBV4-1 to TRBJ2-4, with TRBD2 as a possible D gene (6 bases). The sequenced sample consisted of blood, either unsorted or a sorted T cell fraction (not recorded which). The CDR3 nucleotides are TGCGCCAGCAGCCAAGAAGACAGAGGGAGGCCTCTAGCCAAAAACATTCAGTACTTC. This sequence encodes CASSQEDRGRPLAKNIQYF.